The 24 T cell receptor beta chains below were found in one sample sequenced in a study of blood T cell repertoires in COVID-19. Method: immunoSEQ multiplex PCR; TCRdb's copy keeps in-frame clones and lacks some. This sample yields 150,000 to 180,000 clones, of which approximately 80% are seen a single time; roughly 29% belongs to the top ten. The specimen was peripheral blood. The receptors derive from a woman in her sixties or seventies with acute or convalescent COVID-19.

The V and J genes are TRBV6-5 and TRBJ1-1, with D tentatively TRBD1 (6 bases). V was trimmed by 6 bases and J by 1 base, leaving 15 bases between them. The CDR3 totals 15 residues. CDR1 and CDR2 (germline): MNHEY, SVGAGI. The CDR3 DNA is TGTGCCAGCAGATCCGCCGGACAGACGAACACTGAAGCTTTCTTT. Protein product: CASRSAGQTNTEAFF.

The rearrangement links TRBV7-7 to TRBJ2-5; D gene uncertain. Germline assignment: CDR1 SSHAT and CDR2 FNYEAQ (reference sequence). This CDR3 contains 13 residues. With 1 base removed from V and 2 bases from J, the gap between germline ends came to 5 bases. CDR3 DNA: TGTGCCAGCAGCTTAGGGCCTCAAGAGACCCAGTACTTC. This codes for CASSLGPQETQYF.

V gene TRBV6-5 combines with J gene TRBJ2-1, with D maybe TRBD2 (6 bases). CDR1 MNHEY and CDR2 SVGAGI come from the germline V gene. This CDR3 has 14 residues. Trimming took 8 bases from V and 8 from J, leaving 19 bases between them. The DNA of the CDR3 is TGTGCCAGCTTGGAGGTTGGGCGGGATTATGAGCAGTTCTTC. This sequence encodes CASLEVGRDYEQFF.

The CDR3 DNA reads TGTGCCATCAGTGCCTCGGACAGGGGGGGCGGCTACACCTTC. Its translation: CAISASDRGGGYTF. This chain connects TRBV10-3 to TRBJ1-2; TRBD1 matches 10 bases. Trimming cost V 4 bases and J 8 bases; bases outside gene matches: 7. Germline V gene data show CDR1 as ENHRY and CDR2 as SYGVKD. The CDR3 runs to 14 residues.

The chain carries TRBV9 and TRBJ2-5; 9 bases are shared with TRBD2. CDR1 is SGDLS and CDR2 is YYNGEE in the germline V gene. The CDR3 contains 13 residues. Trimming took 4 bases from V and 5 from J; bases not matched to a gene: 3. The CDR3 loop is CASSLGLAETQYF. In DNA form, the CDR3 reads TGTGCCAGCAGCCTAGGACTAGCGGAGACCCAGTACTTC.

This clone was counted once. V usage is TRBV9 and J usage is TRBJ2-7; 10 nucleotides match TRBD1. Looked up from germline, CDR1 is SGDLS and CDR2 is YYNGEE. The CDR3 extends over 19 amino acids. The ends lost 4 bases at V and 3 bases at J; junction bases unmatched: 19. The CDR3 coding sequence is TGTGCCAGCAGCTTCCGGGACAGGGGTTATCCGGGGGGCCTCTACGAGCAGTACTTC. It specifies CASSFRDRGYPGGLYEQYF.

V and J are TRBV2 and TRBJ2-3; 12 bases map to TRBD2. Trimming removed 2 bases from V and 4 bases from J; junction bases left unmatched: 4. The V gene's germline CDR1 is SNHLY and CDR2 FYNNEI. The CDR3 loop spans 16 amino acids. The CDR3 here is CASSEMASGGADTQYF. The CDR3 bases are TGTGCCAGCAGTGAAATGGCTAGCGGGGGGGCAGATACGCAGTATTTT.

Of note for this clone: An end of the junction does not agree with germline; a read error may underlie this. The V gene is TRBV19, the J gene TRBJ1-6; 9 bases line up with TRBD1. The germline CDR1 and CDR2 sequences are LNHDA and SQIVND (reference sequence). This CDR3 spans 15 amino acids. CDR3 sequence: CASSTGGVFYSPLHF. CDR3 DNA sequence: TGTGCCAGCAGTACAGGGGGCGTTTTTTATTCACCCCTCCACTTT. The whole variable domain, filled in from reference TRBV19 and TRBJ1-6, reads DGGITQSPKYLFRKEGQNVTLSCEQNLNHDAMYWYRQDPGQGLRLIYYSQIVNDFQKGDIAEGYSVSREKKESFPLTVTSAQKNPTAFYLCASSTGGVFYSPLHFGNGTRLTVT.

The chain recombines TRBV7-9 with TRBJ1-1, with D possibly matching TRBD1 (5 bases). The V gene lost 5 bases and the J gene lost 4 bases, with 20 bases spanning the gap. Germline V gene sequence: CDR1 SEHNR, CDR2 FQNEAQ (reference sequence). The CDR3 has 16 amino acids. As DNA, the CDR3 is TGTGCCAGCAGCCGCATTGGGGGGAGGGTGAGCACTGAAGCTTTCTTT. Translation: CASSRIGGRVSTEAFF.

The J gene is TRBJ1-2, the V gene TRBV19; 7 bases agree with TRBD1. With 7 bases clipped from V and 8 bases from J, the junction kept 7 bases outside the gene matches. Germline V lookup: CDR1 LNHDA, CDR2 SQIVND (reference sequence). The CDR3 covers 12 residues. Written as DNA, the CDR3 is TGTGCCAGTAATGAGGGGGCAAAGGGCTACACCTTC. As protein: CASNEGAKGYTF.

The chain combines TRBV5-4 with TRBJ2-5; TRBD2 is a possible D gene (7 bases). Trimming shortened V by 5 bases and J by 5 bases, and 28 bases separated the two germline ends. The length of the CDR3 is 18 residues. The V gene's germline CDR1 is SGHNT and CDR2 YYREEE (reference sequence). In DNA, the CDR3 is TGTGCCAGCAGTTCTCATCTAGCCGGGGGGCCGAGTCGGGAGACCCAGTACTTC. Protein: CASSSHLAGGPSRETQYF.

V usage is TRBV7-3 and J usage is TRBJ2-3; the match to TRBD1 covers 7 bases. The germline gives CDR1 SGHTA, CDR2 FQGTGA. This CDR3 region has 16 residues. V gave up 2 bases and J gave up 2 bases; unmatched junction bases: 7. This CDR3 reads CASSLHQGVTTDTQYF. The CDR3 nucleotides read TGTGCCAGCAGCTTACACCAGGGGGTTACCACAGATACGCAGTATTTT.

The rearrangement links TRBV19 to TRBJ2-5; weak D call: TRBD2 (6 bases). V was pared by 6 bases and J by 4 bases, with 15 bases between. Per the germline V gene, CDR1 is LNHDA and CDR2 is SQIVND (reference sequence). CDR3 length: 14 residues. The chain's CDR3 is CASSAGQGPETQYF. CDR3 in DNA: TGTGCCAGTAGCGCGGGGCAGGGCCCAGAGACCCAGTACTTC.

The chain is built from TRBV19 and TRBJ1-5; 7 nucleotides line up with TRBD1. Germline V gives CDR1 LNHDA, CDR2 SQIVND (reference sequence). V shed 4 bases, J shed 7 bases, and the junction held 7 bases outside the gene matches. This CDR3 has 14 amino acids. The CDR3 is CASSTTGARQPQHF. The CDR3 region has the DNA TGTGCCAGTAGTACCACAGGGGCGCGACAGCCCCAGCATTTT.

The rearrangement joins TRBV15 to TRBJ1-5, with 7 bases fitting TRBD1. Germline CDR1 LNHNV, CDR2 YYDKDF (reference sequence). Germline trimming cut 0 bases from V and 3 bases from J; bases unmatched to any gene: 2. There are 15 residues in the CDR3. CDR3 sequence (DNA): TGTGCCACCAGCAGAGATCAGGGGGACAATCAGCCCCAGCATTTT. Its translation is CATSRDQGDNQPQHF.

This rearrangement joins TRBV6-5 to TRBJ1-1, with a tentative D call TRBD1 (5 bases). V dropped 4 bases and J dropped 3 bases, with 6 bases sitting between them. Germline V gives CDR1 MNHEY, CDR2 SVGAGI. The CDR3 runs 12 residues. This chain's CDR3 is CASSLGDTEAFF. CDR3 bases: TGTGCCAGCAGTTTAGGGGACACTGAAGCTTTCTTT.

The chain recombines TRBV7-9 with TRBJ1-2; TRBD1 might be the D (5 bases). This CDR3 spans 13 amino acids. V shed 8 bases and J shed 0 bases, with 10 bases lying between them. Germline V CDR1 and CDR2: SEHNR, FQNEAQ (reference sequence). The CDR3 DNA is TGTGCCAGCGGGGCCTCCTCTAACTATGGCTACACCTTC. Protein product: CASGASSNYGYTF.

This chain joins TRBV3-1 (or the pseudogene TRBV3-2) and TRBJ2-5; TRBD2 is a possible D gene (5 bases). This CDR3 comprises 14 residues. The V gene's germline CDR1 is LGHDT and CDR2 YNNKEL (reference sequence). Trimming cost V 3 bases and J 2 bases, with 10 bases left between them. This CDR3 reads CASSQGIAQETQYF. DNA of the CDR3: TGTGCCAGCAGCCAGGGAATAGCGCAAGAGACCCAGTACTTC.

The CDR3: CASSYGTAEAFF. CDR3 bases: TGTGCCAGCAGTTACGGGACAGCAGAAGCTTTCTTT. The chain carries TRBV6-6 and TRBJ1-1, with 7 nucleotides matching TRBD1. Germline lookup yields CDR1 MNHNY and CDR2 SVGAGI (reference sequence). CDR3 length equals 12 residues. The V segment lost 2 bases and the J segment 8 bases; nucleotides outside the gene matches: 2.

This clone was counted a few times. The sample contains more than one DNA sequence encoding this CDR3. This sequence joins TRBV3-1 (or the pseudogene TRBV3-2) and TRBJ1-1, with D maybe TRBD1 (5 bases). Germline V lookup: CDR1 LGHDT, CDR2 YNNKEL (reference sequence). V was cut by 4 bases and J by 5 bases, with 11 bases left in between. This CDR3 contains 13 residues. The CDR3, as DNA: TGTGCCAGCAGCCTAACAGGAGGGACTGAAGCTTTCTTT. It specifies CASSLTGGTEAFF.

The chain carries TRBV14 and TRBJ1-2; the match to TRBD1 covers 7 bases. The J segment lost 7 bases and the V segment lost 3 bases, leaving 8 bases of the junction unmatched. The germline V gene has CDR1 SGHDN and CDR2 FVKESK. CDR3 length: 14 amino acids. The CDR3 DNA sequence: TGTGCCAGCAGCCAGGTACAGGGGAAAGGTGGCTACACCTTC. Protein: CASSQVQGKGGYTF.

The V and J genes are TRBV5-1 and TRBJ1-1; 8 positions agree with TRBD1. The CDR3 spans 15 residues. V lost 0 bases to trimming and J lost 6 bases; unmatched junction nucleotides: 7. Per germline, CDR1 SGHRS and CDR2 YFSETQ. The CDR3 DNA is TGCGCCAGCAGCTTGGAAACCCCAGGGGGCCCTGAAGCTTTCTTT. This gives the protein CASSLETPGGPEAFF.

This clone was recorded once. The chain couples TRBV18 to TRBJ1-2; 7 bases map to TRBD1. Unmatched junction bases numbered 5, after V lost 3 bases and J lost 4 bases. This CDR3 region has 14 residues. In germline, CDR1 is KGHSH, CDR2 LQKENI. In DNA, the CDR3 is TGTGCCAGCTCACCCGGGACAGTAGGCTATGGCTACACCTTC. Translated: CASSPGTVGYGYTF. The full variable domain, rest sourced from reference TRBV18 and TRBJ1-2, is NAGVMQNPRHLVRRRGQEARLRCSPMKGHSHVYWYRQLPEEGLKFMVYLQKENIIDESGMPKERFSAEFPKEGPSILRIQQVVRGDSAAYFCASSPGTVGYGYTFGSGTRLTVV.

The chain uses TRBV28 and TRBJ2-3, with 12 bases lining up with TRBD2. This CDR3 region has 15 residues. V was pared by 6 bases and J by 3 bases, with 4 bases of the junction left unmatched. Per the germline V gene, CDR1 is MDHEN and CDR2 is SYDVKM. The CDR3 DNA sequence: TGTGCCAGCAGCTCCGGACTAGCGGGAACAGATACGCAGTATTTT. Its translation: CASSSGLAGTDTQYF.